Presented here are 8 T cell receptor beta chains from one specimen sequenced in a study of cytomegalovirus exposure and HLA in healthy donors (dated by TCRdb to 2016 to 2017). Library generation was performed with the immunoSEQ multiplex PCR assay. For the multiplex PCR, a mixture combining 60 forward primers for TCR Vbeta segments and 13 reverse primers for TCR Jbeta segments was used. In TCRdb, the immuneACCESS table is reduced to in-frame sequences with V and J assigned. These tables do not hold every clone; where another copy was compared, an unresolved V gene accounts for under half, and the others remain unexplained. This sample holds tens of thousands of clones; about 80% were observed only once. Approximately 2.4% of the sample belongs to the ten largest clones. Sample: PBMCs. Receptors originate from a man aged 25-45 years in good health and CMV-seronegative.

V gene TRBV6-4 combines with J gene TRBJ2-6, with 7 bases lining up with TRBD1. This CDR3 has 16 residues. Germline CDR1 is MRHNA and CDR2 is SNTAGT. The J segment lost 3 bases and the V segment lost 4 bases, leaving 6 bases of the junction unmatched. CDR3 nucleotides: TGTGCCAGCAGTGGAGGGGGCGCAGGTGGGGCCAACGTCCTGACTTTC. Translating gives CASSGGGAGGANVLTF.

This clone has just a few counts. CDR3 in amino acids: CASSQVTGSNQPQHF. CDR3 DNA: TGCGCCAGCAGCCAAGTGACAGGTTCAAATCAGCCCCAGCATTTT. This sequence joins TRBV4-1 and TRBJ1-5; weak D call: TRBD1 (6 bases). Germline V gene lookup returns CDR1 MGHRA and CDR2 YSYEKL. Trimming shortened V by 1 base and J by 4 bases, and 11 bases separated the two germline ends. The CDR3 runs to 15 residues.

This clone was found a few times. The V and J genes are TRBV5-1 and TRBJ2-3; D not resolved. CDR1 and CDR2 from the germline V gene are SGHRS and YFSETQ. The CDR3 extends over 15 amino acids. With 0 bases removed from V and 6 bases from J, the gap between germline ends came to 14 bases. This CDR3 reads CASSLVLENNDTQYF. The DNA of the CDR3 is TGCGCCAGCAGCTTGGTCCTCGAAAACAACGATACGCAGTATTTT.

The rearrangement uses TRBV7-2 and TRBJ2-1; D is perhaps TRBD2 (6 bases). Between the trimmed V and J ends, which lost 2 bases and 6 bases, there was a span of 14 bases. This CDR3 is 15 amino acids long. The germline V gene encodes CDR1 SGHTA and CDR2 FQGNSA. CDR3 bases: TGTGCCAGCAGCTTAATCGCGCGGGGATCCAATGAGCAGTTCTTC. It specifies CASSLIARGSNEQFF.

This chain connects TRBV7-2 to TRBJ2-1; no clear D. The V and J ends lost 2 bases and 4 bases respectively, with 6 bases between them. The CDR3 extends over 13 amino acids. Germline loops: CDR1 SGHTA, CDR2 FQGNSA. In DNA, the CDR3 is TGTGCCAGCAGCTTATCTTCTTACAATGAGCAGTTCTTC. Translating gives CASSLSSYNEQFF. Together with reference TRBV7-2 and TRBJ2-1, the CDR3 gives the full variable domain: GAGVSQSPSNKVTEKGKDVELRCDPISGHTALYWYRQSLGQGLEFLIYFQGNSAPDKSGLPSDRFSAERTGGSVSTLTIQRTQQEDSAVYLCASSLSSYNEQFFGPGTRLTVL.

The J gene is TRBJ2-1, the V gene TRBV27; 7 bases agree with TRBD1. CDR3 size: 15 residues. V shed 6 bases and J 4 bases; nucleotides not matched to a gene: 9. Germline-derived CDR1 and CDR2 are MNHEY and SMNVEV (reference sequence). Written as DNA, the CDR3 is TGTGCCAGCAGGACAGGGAGTGCGAGATACAATGAGCAGTTCTTC. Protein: CASRTGSARYNEQFF.

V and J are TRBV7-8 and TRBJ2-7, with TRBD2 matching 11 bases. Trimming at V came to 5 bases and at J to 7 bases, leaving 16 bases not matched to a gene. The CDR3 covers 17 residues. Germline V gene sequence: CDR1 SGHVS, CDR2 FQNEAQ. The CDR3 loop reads CASSVPTTGTSGVEQYF. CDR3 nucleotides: TGTGCCAGCAGCGTTCCCACAACCGGGACTAGCGGTGTGGAGCAGTACTTC.

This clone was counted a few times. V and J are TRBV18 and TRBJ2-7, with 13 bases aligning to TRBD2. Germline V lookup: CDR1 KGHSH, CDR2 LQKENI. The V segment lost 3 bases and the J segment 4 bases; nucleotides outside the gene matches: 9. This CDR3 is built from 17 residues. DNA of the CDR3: TGTGCCAGCTCACCGCCAACCGGGACTAGCGGGACATACGAGCAGTACTTC. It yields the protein CASSPPTGTSGTYEQYF.